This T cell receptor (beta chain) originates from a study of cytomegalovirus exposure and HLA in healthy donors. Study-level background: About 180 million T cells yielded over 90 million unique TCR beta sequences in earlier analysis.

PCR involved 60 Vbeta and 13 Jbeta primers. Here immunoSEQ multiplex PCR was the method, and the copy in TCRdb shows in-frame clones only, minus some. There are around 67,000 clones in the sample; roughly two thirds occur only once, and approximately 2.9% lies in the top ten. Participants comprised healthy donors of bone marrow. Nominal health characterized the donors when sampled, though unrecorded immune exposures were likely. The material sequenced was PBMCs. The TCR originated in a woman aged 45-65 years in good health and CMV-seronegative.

The CDR3 DNA is TGTGCCAGCAGCCCTTCCACAGATACGCAGTATTTT. This codes for CASSPSTDTQYF. The V gene is TRBV13, the J gene TRBJ2-3; no definite D call. Between the trimmed V and J ends, which lost 5 bases and 2 bases, there was a span of 5 bases. The CDR3 has 12 amino acids. Germline CDR1 PRHDT, CDR2 FYEKMQ (reference sequence).